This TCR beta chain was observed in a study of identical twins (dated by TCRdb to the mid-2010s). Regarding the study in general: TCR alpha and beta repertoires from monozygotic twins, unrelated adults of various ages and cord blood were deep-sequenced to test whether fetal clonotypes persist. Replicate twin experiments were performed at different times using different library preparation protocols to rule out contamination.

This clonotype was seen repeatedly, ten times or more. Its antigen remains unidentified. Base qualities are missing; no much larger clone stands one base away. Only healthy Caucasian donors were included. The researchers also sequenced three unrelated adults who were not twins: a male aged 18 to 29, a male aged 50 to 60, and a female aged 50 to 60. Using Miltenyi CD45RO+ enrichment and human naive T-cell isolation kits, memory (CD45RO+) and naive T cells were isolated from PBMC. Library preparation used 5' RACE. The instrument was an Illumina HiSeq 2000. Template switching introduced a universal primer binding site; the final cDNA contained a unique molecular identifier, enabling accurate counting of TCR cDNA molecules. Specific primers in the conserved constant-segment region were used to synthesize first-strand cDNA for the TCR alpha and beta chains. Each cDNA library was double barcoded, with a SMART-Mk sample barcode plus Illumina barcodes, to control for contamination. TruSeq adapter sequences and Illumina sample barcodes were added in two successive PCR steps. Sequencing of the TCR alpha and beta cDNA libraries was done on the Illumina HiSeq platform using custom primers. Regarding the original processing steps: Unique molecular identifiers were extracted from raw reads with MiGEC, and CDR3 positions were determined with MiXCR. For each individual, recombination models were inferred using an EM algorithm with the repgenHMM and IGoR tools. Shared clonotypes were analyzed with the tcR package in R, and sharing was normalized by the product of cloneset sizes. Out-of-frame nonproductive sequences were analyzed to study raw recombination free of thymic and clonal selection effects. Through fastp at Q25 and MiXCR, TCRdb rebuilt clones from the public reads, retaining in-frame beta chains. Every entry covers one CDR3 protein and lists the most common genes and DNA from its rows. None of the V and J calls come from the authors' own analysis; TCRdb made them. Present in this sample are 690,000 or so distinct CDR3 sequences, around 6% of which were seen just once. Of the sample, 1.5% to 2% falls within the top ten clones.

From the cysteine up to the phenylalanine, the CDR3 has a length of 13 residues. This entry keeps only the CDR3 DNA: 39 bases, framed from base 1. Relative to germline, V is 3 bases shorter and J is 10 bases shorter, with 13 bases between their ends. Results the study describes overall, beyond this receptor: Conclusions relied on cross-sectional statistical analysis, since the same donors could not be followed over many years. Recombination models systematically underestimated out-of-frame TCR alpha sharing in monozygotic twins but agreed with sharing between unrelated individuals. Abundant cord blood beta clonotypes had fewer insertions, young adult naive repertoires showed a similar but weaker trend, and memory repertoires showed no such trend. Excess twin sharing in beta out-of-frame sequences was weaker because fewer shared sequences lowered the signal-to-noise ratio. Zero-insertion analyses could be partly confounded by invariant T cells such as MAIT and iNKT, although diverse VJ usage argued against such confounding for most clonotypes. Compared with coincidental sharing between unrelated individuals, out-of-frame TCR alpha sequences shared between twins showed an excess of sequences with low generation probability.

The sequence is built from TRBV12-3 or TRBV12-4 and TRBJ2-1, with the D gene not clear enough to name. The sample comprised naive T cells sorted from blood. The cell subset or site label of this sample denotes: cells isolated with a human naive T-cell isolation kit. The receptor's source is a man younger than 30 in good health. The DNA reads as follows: TGTGCCAGCAGTTTCCCAGGCAGCAAGGAGCAGTTCTTC. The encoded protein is CASSFPGSKEQFF.